The sequence of this T cell receptor (beta chain) was determined in a study of early T cells in non-severe SARS-CoV-2 infection. Unique molecular identifiers tagged individual cDNA molecules. TCRdb called the 5' RACE reads again in MiXCR, with one record for every CDR3 protein. The top ten hold 8% to 10% of the sample, which has some 61,000 distinct CDR3 sequences, around 14% seen once. V shed 6 bases, J shed 11 bases, and the junction held 8 bases outside the gene matches. This CDR3 is 12 amino acids long. Germline lookup yields CDR1 MNHEY and CDR2 SVGEGT. The TCR sequence derives from an adult who was a healthcare worker with PCR-confirmed SARS-CoV-2 infection or an uninfected control (not recorded which). What was sequenced was whole blood. V and J are TRBV6-2 or TRBV6-3 and TRBJ1-1, with 8 bases identical to TRBD1. Here the CDR3 DNA reads TGTGCCAGCAGAGACGGACAGGGCTTTGCTTTCTTT. Translation gives CASRDGQGFAFF.